This T cell receptor beta chain comes out of a study of a mutant IDH1 vaccine in newly diagnosed glioma. Study-wide results and caveats: Overall, more than 80% of patients had vaccine-induced immune responses.

Time point in this sample: week 35, safety follow-up. Every vaccination contained 300 ug of the mutant IDH1 20-mer peptide and was paired with topical imiquimod. Administration of eight vaccinations to patients took place in weeks 1, 3, 5, 7, 11, 15, 19, 23. As concerns this clone: Its antigen is currently unknown.

This CDR3 contains 16 residues. Per the germline V gene, CDR1 is SGHVS and CDR2 is FNYEAQ. V gave up 0 bases and J gave up 3 bases, with 15 bases separating them. Sequenced by immunoSEQ multiplex PCR; TCRdb stores in-frame clones only, minus some. Counted here are around 30,000 clones, approximately 80% occurring once; the ten biggest clones make up approximately 6.9%. This clonotype was obtained from a woman under 30 with glioma. Sample: PBMCs, taken from a glioma patient whose treatment included an IDH1 peptide vaccine. The rearrangement joins TRBV7-6 to TRBJ2-7, with unresolved D. As DNA, the CDR3 is TGTGCCAGCAGCTTAGCGACTGAAGCTAAAGTCTACGAGCAGTACTTC. It specifies CASSLATEAKVYEQYF.